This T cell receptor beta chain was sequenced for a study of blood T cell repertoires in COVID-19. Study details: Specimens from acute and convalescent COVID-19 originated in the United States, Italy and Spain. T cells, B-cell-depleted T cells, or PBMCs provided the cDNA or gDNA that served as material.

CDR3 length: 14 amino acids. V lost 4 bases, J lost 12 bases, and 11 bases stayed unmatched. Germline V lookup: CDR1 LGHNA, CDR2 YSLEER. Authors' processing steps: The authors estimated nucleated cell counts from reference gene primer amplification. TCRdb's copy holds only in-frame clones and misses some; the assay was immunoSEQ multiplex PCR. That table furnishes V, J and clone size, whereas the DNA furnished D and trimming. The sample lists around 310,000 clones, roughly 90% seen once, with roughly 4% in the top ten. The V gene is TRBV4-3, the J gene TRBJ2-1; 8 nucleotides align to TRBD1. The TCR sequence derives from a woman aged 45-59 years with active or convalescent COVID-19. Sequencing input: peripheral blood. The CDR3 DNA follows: TGCGCCAGCAGCCTCGATACAGGGGGGAATCGGCAGTTCTTC. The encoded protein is CASSLDTGGNRQFF.